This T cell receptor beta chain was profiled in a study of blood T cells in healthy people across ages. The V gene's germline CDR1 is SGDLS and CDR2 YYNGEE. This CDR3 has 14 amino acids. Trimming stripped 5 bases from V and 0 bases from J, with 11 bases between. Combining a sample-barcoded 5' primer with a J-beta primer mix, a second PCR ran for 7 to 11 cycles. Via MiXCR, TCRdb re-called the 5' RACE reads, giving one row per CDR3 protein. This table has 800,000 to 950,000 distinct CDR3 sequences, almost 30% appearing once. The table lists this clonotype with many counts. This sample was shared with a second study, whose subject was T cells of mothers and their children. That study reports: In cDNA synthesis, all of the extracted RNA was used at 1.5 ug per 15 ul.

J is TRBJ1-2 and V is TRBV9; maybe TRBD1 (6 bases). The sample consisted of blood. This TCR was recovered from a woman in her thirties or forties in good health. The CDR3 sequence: CASRGGAANYGYTF. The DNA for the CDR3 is TGTGCCAGCAGGGGGGGGGCCGCTAACTATGGCTACACCTTC.